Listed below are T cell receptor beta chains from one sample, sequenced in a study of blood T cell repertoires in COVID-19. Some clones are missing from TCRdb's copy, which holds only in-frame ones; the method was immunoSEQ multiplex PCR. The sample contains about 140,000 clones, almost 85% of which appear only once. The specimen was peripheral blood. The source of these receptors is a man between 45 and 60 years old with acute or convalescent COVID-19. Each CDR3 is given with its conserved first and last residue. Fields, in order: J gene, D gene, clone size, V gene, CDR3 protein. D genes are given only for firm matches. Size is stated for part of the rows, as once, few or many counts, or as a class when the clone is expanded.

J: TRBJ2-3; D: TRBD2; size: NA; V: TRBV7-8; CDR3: CASSLLASGNTDTQYF
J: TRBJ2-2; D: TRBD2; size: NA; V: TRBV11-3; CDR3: CASSPRGGQNTGELFF
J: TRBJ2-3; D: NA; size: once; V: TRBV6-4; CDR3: CASSDQGDTQYF
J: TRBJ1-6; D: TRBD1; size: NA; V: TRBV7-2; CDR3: CASSLEGASYSPLHF
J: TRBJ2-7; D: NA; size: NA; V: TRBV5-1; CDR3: CASSPGGTDRNYEQYF
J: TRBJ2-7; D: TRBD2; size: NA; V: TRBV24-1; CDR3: CATSDFEPGLPPF
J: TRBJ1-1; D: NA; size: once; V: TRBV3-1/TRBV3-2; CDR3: CASSTGGARGSATEAFF
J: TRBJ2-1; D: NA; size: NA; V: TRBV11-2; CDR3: CASSLFKSSYNEQFF
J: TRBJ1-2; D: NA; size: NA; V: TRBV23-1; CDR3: CASSHRGFDYGYTF
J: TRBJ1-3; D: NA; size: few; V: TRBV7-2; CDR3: CASSRGFRVNTIYF
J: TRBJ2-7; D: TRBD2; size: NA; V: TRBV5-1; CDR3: CASSILAGVSNEQYF
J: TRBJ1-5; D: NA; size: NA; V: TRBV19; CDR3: CASSILGAIYQPQHF
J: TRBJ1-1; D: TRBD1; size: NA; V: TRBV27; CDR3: CASSLSSTGGNEAFF
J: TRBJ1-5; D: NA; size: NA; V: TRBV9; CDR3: CASSPRDLNQPQHF
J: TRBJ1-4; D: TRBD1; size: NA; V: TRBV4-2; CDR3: CASSSGRTGEEKLFF
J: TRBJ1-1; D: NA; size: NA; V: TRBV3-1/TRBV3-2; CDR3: CASSQHPGTRNTEAFF
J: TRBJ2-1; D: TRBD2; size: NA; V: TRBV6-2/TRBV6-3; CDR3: CASRYTGTNNEQFF
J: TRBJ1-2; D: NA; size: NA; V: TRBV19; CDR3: CASSLPGGHYGYTF
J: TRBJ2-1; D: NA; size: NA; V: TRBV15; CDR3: CATSRGVRGLNSEQFF
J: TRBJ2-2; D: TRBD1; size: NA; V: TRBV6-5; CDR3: CASSRGQRNTGELFF
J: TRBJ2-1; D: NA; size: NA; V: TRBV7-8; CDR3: CASSFPSSHEQFF
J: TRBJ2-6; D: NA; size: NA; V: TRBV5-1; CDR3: CASSSQGPGANVLTF
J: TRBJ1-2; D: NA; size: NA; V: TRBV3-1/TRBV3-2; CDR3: CASSQDYNRVNAGYTF
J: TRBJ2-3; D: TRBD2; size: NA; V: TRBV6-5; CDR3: CASIRLAESTDTQYF
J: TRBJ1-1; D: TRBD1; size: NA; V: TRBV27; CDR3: CASSAGTGGTEAFF
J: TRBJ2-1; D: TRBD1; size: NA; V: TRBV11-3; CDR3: CASSLRGPSYNEQFF
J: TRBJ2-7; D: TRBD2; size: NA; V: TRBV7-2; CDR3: CASAPGWGGAYEQYF
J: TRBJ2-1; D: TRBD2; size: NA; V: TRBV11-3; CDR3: CASSQDGGTYNEQFF
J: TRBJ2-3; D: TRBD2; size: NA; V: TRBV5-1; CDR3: CASSRGGLAADTQYF
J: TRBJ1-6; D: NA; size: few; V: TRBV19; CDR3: CASSDQGQVLHF
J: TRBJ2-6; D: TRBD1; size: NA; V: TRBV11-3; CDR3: CASSLGTGGPGGANVLTF
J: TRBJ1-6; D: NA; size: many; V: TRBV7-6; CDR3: CASSRGGTNNSPLHF
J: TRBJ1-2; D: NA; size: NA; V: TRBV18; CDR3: CASSPPAAGVGYTF
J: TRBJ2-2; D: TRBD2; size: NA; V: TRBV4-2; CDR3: CASSQARTSGGGELFF
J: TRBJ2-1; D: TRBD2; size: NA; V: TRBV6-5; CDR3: CASSRGLAGNNEQFF
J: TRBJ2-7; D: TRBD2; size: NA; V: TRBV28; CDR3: CASSLPLASGRAYEQYF
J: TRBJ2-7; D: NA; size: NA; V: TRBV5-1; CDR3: CASSLDGAYTYEQYF
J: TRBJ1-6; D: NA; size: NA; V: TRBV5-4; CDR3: CAMRTPAVGFSPLHF
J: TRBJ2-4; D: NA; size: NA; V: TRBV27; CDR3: CASSFTRSGFAKNIQYF
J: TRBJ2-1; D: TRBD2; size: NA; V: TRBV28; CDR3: CASSFPGGPHEQFF
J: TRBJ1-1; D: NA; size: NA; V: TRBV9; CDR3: CASSVGREVGNTEAFF
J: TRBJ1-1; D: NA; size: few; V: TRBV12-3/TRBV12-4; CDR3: CASRKGVRAFF
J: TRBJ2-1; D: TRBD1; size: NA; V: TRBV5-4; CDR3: CASSIGQGSYNEQFF
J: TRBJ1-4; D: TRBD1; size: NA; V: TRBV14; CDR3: CASSQEGTGYGEKLFF
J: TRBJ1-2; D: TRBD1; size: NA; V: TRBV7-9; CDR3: CASSLSGTGDGYTF
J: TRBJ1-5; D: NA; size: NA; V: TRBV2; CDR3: CASNDRYSNQPQHF
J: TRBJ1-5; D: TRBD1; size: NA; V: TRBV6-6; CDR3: CASSRDRAQPQHF
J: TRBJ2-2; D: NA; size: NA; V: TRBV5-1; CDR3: CASSSRINTGELFF
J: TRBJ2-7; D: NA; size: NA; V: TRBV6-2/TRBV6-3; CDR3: CASSHRTRPYEQYF
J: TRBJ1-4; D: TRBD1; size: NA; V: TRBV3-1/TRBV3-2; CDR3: CASSFRQGNEKLFF
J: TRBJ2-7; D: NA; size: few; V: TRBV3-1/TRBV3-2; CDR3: CASSHSTRRNFYEQYF
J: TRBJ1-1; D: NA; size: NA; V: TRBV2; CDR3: CASSEEAEEMNTEAFF
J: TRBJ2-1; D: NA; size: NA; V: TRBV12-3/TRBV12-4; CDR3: CASSREHEQFF
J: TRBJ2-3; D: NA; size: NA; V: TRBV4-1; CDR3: CASSQVGRVATTDTQYF